This T cell receptor (beta chain) was retrieved from a study of blood T cell repertoires in COVID-19. The data were produced by immunoSEQ multiplex PCR, yet TCRdb's version contains in-frame clones alone and is incomplete. The table records under 250,000 clones, approximately 80% of them present only once. CDR3 size: 12 residues. The V end was cut by 3 bases, the J end by 9 bases, with 9 bases between. CDR1 is ENHRY, CDR2 SYGVKD, per germline. The sequenced sample was peripheral blood. The source of this sequence is a man in his forties with acute or convalescent COVID-19. The chain employs TRBV10-3 and TRBJ2-1; no reliable D call. CDR3 protein: CAISEARGEQFF. CDR3 DNA: TGTGCCATCAGTGAAGCTCGAGGTGAGCAGTTCTTC.